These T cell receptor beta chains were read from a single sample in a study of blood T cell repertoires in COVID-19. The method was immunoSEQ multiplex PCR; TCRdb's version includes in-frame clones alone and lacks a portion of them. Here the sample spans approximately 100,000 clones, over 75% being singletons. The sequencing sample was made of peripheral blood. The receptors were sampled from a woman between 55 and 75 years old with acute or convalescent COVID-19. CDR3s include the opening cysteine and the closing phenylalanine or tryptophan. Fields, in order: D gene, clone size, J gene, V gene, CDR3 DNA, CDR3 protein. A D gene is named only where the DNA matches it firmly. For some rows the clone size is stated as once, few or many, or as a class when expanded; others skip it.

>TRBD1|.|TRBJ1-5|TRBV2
TGTGCCAGTACCGGGACAGGGGGAGTCGACAATCAGCCCCAGCATTTT
CASTGTGGVDNQPQHF
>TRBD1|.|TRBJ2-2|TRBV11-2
TGTGCCAGCAGCCCACAGGGGGCCGGGGAGCTGTTTTTT
CASSPQGAGELFF
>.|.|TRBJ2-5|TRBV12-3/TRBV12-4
TGTGCCAGCAGTGACAGGAGAGAGACCCAGTACTTC
CASSDRRETQYF
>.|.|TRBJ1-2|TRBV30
TGTGCCTGGAGTCGAAGGGGCAGGTTCGACTATGGCTACACCTTC
CAWSRRGRFDYGYTF
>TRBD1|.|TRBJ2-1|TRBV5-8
TGTGCCAGCAGCCACGGACAGGTTTTATCCTACAATGAGCAGTTCTTC
CASSHGQVLSYNEQFF
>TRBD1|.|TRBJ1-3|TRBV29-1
TGCAGCGTCGGACAGGGGGCTGGAAACACCATATATTTT
CSVGQGAGNTIYF
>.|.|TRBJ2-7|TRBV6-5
TGTGCCAGCATCCGGGACAATCCCTCCTACGAGCAGTACTTC
CASIRDNPSYEQYF
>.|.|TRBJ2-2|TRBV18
TGTGCCAGCTCACCATACGGGGTCGGGGAGCTGTTTTTT
CASSPYGVGELFF
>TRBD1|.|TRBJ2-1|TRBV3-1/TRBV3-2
TGTGCCAGCAGCCGGAAAACAGGGGTGGAGTTCTTC
CASSRKTGVEFF
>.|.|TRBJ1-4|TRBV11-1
TGTGCCAGCAGCTTATTCGGAAACAAGGGGGAAAAACTGTTTTTT
CASSLFGNKGEKLFF
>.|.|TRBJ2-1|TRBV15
TGTGCCACCAGCAGATATCTAGACCTCAATGAGCAGTTCTTC
CATSRYLDLNEQFF
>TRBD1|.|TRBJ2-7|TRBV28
TGTGCCAGTCGACAAGGACAGGGAGGCGAGCAGTACTTC
CASRQGQGGEQYF
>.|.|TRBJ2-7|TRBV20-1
TGCAGTGCTAGTGCGTCAGGCTACGAGCAGTACTTC
CSASASGYEQYF
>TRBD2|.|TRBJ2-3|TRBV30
TGTGCCTGGAGGGGTAGCGGGGGCACAGATACGCAGTATTTT
CAWRGSGGTDTQYF
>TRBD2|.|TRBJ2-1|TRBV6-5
TGTGCCAGCAGTTATAGCAGCGGGAGGGCCTTGAATGAGCAGTTCTTC
CASSYSSGRALNEQFF
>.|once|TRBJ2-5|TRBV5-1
TGCGCCAGCAGCTTGTTGGCCGCACAAGAGACCCAGTACTTC
CASSLLAAQETQYF
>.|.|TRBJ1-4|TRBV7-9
TGTGCCAGCAGCTTCGGGGACTCAACAAATGAAAAACTGTTTTTT
CASSFGDSTNEKLFF
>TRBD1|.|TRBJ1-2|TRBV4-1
TGCGCCAGCAGCCGGAGACAGGGCGCCTATGGCTACACCTTC
CASSRRQGAYGYTF
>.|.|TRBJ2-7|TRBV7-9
TGTGCCAGCAGCTTAGCGACAGGTGTTATATCCTACGAGCAGTACTTC
CASSLATGVISYEQYF
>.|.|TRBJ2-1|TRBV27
TGTGCCAGCAGCAGATACAATGAGCAGTTCTTC
CASSRYNEQFF
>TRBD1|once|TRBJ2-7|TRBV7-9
TGTGCCAGCTCGGGACAGGGGAACAACGAGCAGTACTTC
CASSGQGNNEQYF
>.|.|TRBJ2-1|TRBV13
TGTGCCAGCAGATCAAATAGCGTCTCCGTCAGTTATGAGCAGTTCTTC
CASRSNSVSVSYEQFF
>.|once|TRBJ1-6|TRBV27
TGTGCCAGCATGGGTCGCGGGTTGGGGTCACCCCTCCACTTT
CASMGRGLGSPLHF
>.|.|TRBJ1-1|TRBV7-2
TGTGCCAGCAGCTCTTACTCCGGGGTGAACACTGAAGCTTTCTTT
CASSSYSGVNTEAFF
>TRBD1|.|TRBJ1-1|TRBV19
TGTGCCAGTAGTCAGGGGGCGAACACTGAAGCTTTCTTT
CASSQGANTEAFF
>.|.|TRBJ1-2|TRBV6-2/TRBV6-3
TGTGCCAGCAGTTACTTGAGGAGTGGCTACACCTTC
CASSYLRSGYTF
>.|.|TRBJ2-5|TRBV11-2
TGTGCCAGCAGCTCGGGGGTCCAAGAGACCCAGTACTTC
CASSSGVQETQYF
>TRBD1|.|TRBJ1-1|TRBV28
TGTGCCAGCAGTCCCCCGCGACAGGGCGCTGAAGCTTTCTTT
CASSPPRQGAEAFF
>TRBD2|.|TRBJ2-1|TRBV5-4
TGTGCCAGCAGCTTAGCGGGAAGGGATGAGCAGTTCTTC
CASSLAGRDEQFF